The 21 T cell receptor beta chains presented below share a single source sample, sequenced in a study of blood T cells in healthy people across ages (dated by TCRdb to 2013 to 2016). Receptor libraries were prepared by 5' RACE. The instrument was an Illumina HiSeq 2500. A second roughly 7 to 11 cycle PCR used a sample-barcoded 5' primer and a J-beta primer mix. The public reads were reprocessed in TCRdb via fastp at Q25 and MiXCR, keeping in-frame beta chains. Identical CDR3 protein sequences are pooled into one entry, listed with their most common genes and DNA. The sample contains about 1 million distinct CDR3 sequences, roughly 24% of them found a single time. The ten largest account for 0.75% of the sample. These data also featured in a second study, about T cells of mothers and their children.

What was sequenced was blood. These receptors all come from a girl aged 2-9 years in good health.

The chain links TRBV29-1 to TRBJ2-7; 10 bases match TRBD1. CDR1 and CDR2 from the germline V gene are SQVTM and ANQGSEA. This CDR3 spans 14 amino acids. The ends lost 8 bases at V and 5 bases at J; junction bases unmatched: 12. The CDR3 DNA reads TGCAGCCCGAGGTCCGGGACAGGGGTTGACGAGCAGTACTTC. This sequence encodes CSPRSGTGVDEQYF.

There are a few counts of this clonotype. The chain recombines TRBV12-3 or TRBV12-4 with TRBJ1-4; TRBD1 agrees at 7 bases. J was trimmed by 6 bases and V by 6 bases; bases with no gene match: 7. The CDR3 totals 14 residues. CDR3 protein: CASRTGRADEKLFF. The CDR3 nucleotides are TGTGCCAGCAGGACAGGGAGAGCGGATGAAAAACTGTTTTTT.

The rearrangement links TRBV4-2 to TRBJ1-2; 9 bases are shared with TRBD1. The V gene end was trimmed by 4 bases and the J gene end by 6 bases; junction bases not matched to a gene: 6. CDR1 is LGHNA, CDR2 YNFKEQ, per germline. The CDR3 extends over 14 amino acids. The CDR3: CASSLRDREDGYTF. The CDR3, as DNA: TGTGCCAGCAGCCTCCGGGACAGGGAGGATGGCTACACCTTC.

The chain joins TRBV9 to TRBJ2-5; 12 bases are shared with TRBD2. The germline V gene has CDR1 SGDLS and CDR2 YYNGEE. The length of the CDR3 is 17 residues. The J segment lost 4 bases and the V segment lost 4 bases, leaving 11 bases of the junction unmatched. The CDR3 nucleotides are TGTGCCAGCAGCAAGGGTCGGACTAGCGGGACTAGAGAGACCCAGTACTTC. Translation: CASSKGRTSGTRETQYF.

This clonotype was counted a single time. The CDR3: CASSQDLGHQETQYF. CDR3 nucleotides: TGTGCCAGCAGCCAAGATCTCGGTCACCAAGAGACCCAGTACTTC. The V call is TRBV3-1, the J call TRBJ2-5; no clear D. V was clipped by 0 bases and J by 0 bases, with 8 bases between them. This CDR3 is built from 15 residues. CDR1 and CDR2 from the germline V gene are LGHDT and YNNKEL (reference sequence).

V is TRBV6-2 or TRBV6-3 and J is TRBJ1-2; TRBD1 might be the D (5 bases). Trimming took 6 bases from V and 5 from J, leaving 22 bases between them. Germline V gene data show CDR1 as MNHEY and CDR2 as SVGEGT. This CDR3 comprises 16 residues. This CDR3 is CASSPTVIRGGYGYTF. CDR3 nucleotides: TGTGCCAGCAGCCCTACTGTAATTCGCGGGGGATATGGCTACACCTTC.

V gene TRBV29-1 combines with J gene TRBJ2-5; no clear D. The tail of the sequence fits TRBJ2-7 better, so the J call may be wrong. Germline V gene sequence: CDR1 SQVTM, CDR2 ANQGSEA. The CDR3 contains 14 residues. The CDR3 DNA is TGCAGCGTTGAACGTGCAGGCGTCTCCTACGAGCAGTACTTC. This encodes CSVERAGVSYEQYF.

This clonotype was picked up a small number of times. The CDR3 loop is CASSFLRTGGSTGELFF. CDR3 nucleotides: TGTGCCAGCAGTTTTCTCCGGACAGGGGGCAGCACCGGGGAGCTGTTTTTT. The rearrangement joins TRBV6-5 to TRBJ2-2, with 11 bases that match TRBD1. V dropped 4 bases and J dropped 4; count of bases not matched to a gene: 8. The CDR3 runs to 17 residues. CDR1 MNHEY and CDR2 SVGAGI come from the germline V gene.

V is TRBV27 and J is TRBJ1-6; D possibly corresponds to TRBD1 (5 bases). The CDR3 covers 15 residues. Trimming stripped 4 bases from V and 10 bases from J, with 17 bases between. Germline lookup yields CDR1 MNHEY and CDR2 SMNVEV (reference sequence). The CDR3 DNA follows: TGTGCCAGCAGTTCCGAACAGGTATTAACGTCACCCCTCCACTTT. Translating gives CASSSEQVLTSPLHF.

The chain uses TRBV5-5 and TRBJ2-7; TRBD1 agrees at 10 bases. V trimming: 3 bases; J trimming: 5 bases; junction bases outside the gene matches: 5. Germline V CDR1 and CDR2: SGHKS, YYEKEE (reference sequence). The CDR3 is 14 residues long. In DNA, the CDR3 is TGTGCCAGCAGCTCGACAGGGGGCGAGGACGAGCAGTACTTC. Translating it yields CASSSTGGEDEQYF.

The chain employs TRBV29-1 and TRBJ2-5; 7 bases agree with TRBD2. The DNA end is a closer match to TRBJ2-1, so the J assignment may be wrong. This CDR3 is built from 13 residues. Germline CDR1 is SQVTM and CDR2 is ANQGSEA. The CDR3 DNA reads TGCAGCGTTGAACTAGCGGATTACAATGAGCAGTTCTTC. This encodes CSVELADYNEQFF.

This rearrangement joins TRBV20-1 to TRBJ2-3; TRBD2 matches 10 bases. This CDR3 spans 19 amino acids. The J segment lost 8 bases and the V segment lost 5 bases, leaving 25 bases of the junction unmatched. CDR1 and CDR2 from the germline V gene are DFQATT and SNEGSKA (reference sequence). In DNA, the CDR3 is TGCAGTGCTGGGGGGAAAGCTAGCGGGGGTGACCAATCGGGCGGTACGCAGTATTTT. It yields the protein CSAGGKASGGDQSGGTQYF.

This clonotype showed up just a few times. The rearrangement uses TRBV24-1 and TRBJ2-3; no clear D gene. The CDR3 covers 12 residues. With 1 base removed from V and 4 bases from J, the gap between germline ends came to 2 bases. Germline V CDR1 and CDR2: KGHDR, SFDVKD. Written as DNA, the CDR3 is TGTGCCACCAGTGATTTATCAGATACGCAGTATTTT. Translating it yields CATSDLSDTQYF.

The rearrangement uses TRBV12-3 or TRBV12-4 and TRBJ2-5; the D gene is possibly TRBD2 (5 bases). The J call may be faulty, since TRBJ2-7 better matches the DNA end. This CDR3 comprises 16 residues. The CDR3 loop reads CASSAERAPPVDEQYF. The CDR3 nucleotides are TGTGCCAGCAGTGCTGAGAGGGCCCCCCCTGTGGACGAGCAGTACTTC.

This clonotype has only a few counts. The rearrangement uses TRBV12-3 or TRBV12-4 and TRBJ1-1, with D hard to call. V was cut by 6 bases and J by 11 bases, with 13 bases left in between. CDR3 length: 11 amino acids. The CDR3 loop reads CASSSNAEAFF. The CDR3 region has the DNA TGTGCCAGCAGCTCAAATGCGGAGGCTTTCTTT.

In this sample, this clonotype turned up a few times. This chain joins TRBV12-3 or TRBV12-4 and TRBJ2-5, with D tentatively TRBD2 (6 bases). The J call is doubtful: the DNA matches TRBJ2-1 better. This CDR3 contains 15 residues. CDR3 sequence (DNA): TGTGCCAGCAGATCGCCGGGAGATATTAACAATGAGCAGTTCTTC. Translation gives CASRSPGDINNEQFF.

J is TRBJ1-1 and V is TRBV20-1; D possibly corresponds to TRBD1 (5 bases). Looked up from germline, CDR1 is DFQATT and CDR2 is SNEGSKA (reference sequence). This CDR3 contains 13 residues. Between the trimmed V and J ends, which lost 0 bases and 3 bases, there was a span of 8 bases. The CDR3, as DNA: TGCAGTGCTAGAGATAAGGGGCACACTGAAGCTTTCTTT. This encodes CSARDKGHTEAFF.

The CDR3 loop is CSARDLLDGEETQYF. The CDR3 DNA follows: TGCAGTGCTAGAGATCTCCTTGATGGAGAAGAGACCCAGTACTTC. The chain carries TRBV20-1 and TRBJ2-5; D remains ambiguous. The CDR3 loop spans 15 amino acids. Germline CDR1 is DFQATT and CDR2 is SNEGSKA (reference sequence). V gave up 0 bases and J gave up 3 bases, with 14 bases separating them.

In its sample, this clonotype was seen many times. V gene TRBV3-1 combines with J gene TRBJ2-1; D unclear. CDR3 size: 16 residues. Germline loops: CDR1 LGHDT, CDR2 YNNKEL (reference sequence). Trimming stripped 1 base from V and 2 bases from J, with 12 bases between. Here the CDR3 reads CASSQVKSAPYNEQFF. CDR3 sequence (DNA): TGTGCCAGCAGCCAAGTAAAGTCCGCCCCCTACAATGAGCAGTTCTTC.

The rearrangement links TRBV6-1 to TRBJ1-1, with D perhaps TRBD1 (6 bases). The ends were cut back, 7 bases at V and 5 bases at J, with 17 bases in the middle. This CDR3 has 14 residues. Germline assignment: CDR1 MNHNS and CDR2 SASEGT. Written as DNA, the CDR3 is TGTGCCAGCACCCTGGGGGGGGCGCAAACTGAAGCTTTCTTT. This gives the protein CASTLGGAQTEAFF.

This clonotype was recorded a few times. The genes are TRBV6-2 or TRBV6-3 and TRBJ2-3; no firm D call. The CDR3 covers 15 residues. The germline V gene has CDR1 MNHEY and CDR2 SVGEGT. The V end lost 2 bases, the J end lost 5 bases, and 14 bases lay between the germline ends. The CDR3 loop reads CASSYASDSRDTQYF. In DNA, the CDR3 is TGTGCCAGCAGTTACGCGTCAGATTCACGAGATACGCAGTATTTT.